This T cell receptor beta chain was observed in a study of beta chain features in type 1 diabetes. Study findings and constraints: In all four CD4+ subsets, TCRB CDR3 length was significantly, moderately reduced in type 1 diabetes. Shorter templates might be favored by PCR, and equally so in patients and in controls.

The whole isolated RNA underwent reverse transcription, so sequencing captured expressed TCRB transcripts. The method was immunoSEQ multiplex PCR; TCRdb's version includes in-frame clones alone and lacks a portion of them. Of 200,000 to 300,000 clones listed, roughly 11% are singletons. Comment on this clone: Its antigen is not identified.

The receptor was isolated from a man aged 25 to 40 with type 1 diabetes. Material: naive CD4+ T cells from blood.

CDR3 nucleotides: TGTGCCAGCAGCGAGAAGAGCACGACAGGGAGAGATAGCAATCAGCCCCAGCATTTT. As protein: CASSEKSTTGRDSNQPQHF. The chain recombines TRBV9 with TRBJ1-5; 7 bases map to TRBD1. This CDR3 spans 19 amino acids. The trim removed 3 bases at V and 0 bases at J, leaving 15 bases unmatched. Germline CDR1 is SGDLS and CDR2 is YYNGEE.